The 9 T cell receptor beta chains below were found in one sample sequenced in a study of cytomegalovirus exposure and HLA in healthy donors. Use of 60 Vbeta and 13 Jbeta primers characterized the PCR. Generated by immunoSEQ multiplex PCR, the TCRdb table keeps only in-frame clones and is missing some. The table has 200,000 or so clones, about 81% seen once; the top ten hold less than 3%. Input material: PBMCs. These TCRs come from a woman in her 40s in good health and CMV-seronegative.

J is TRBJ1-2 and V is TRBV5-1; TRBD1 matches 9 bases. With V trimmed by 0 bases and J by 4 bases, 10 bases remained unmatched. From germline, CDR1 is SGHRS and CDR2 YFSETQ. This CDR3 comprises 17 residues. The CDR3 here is CASSLEIPGQGTYGYTF. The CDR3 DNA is TGCGCCAGCAGCTTGGAGATACCGGGACAGGGAACCTATGGCTACACCTTC.

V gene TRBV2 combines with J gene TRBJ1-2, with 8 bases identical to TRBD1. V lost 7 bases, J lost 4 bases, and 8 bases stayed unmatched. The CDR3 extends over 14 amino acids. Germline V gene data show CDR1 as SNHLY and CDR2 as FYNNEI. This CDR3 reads CASKGQGASYGYTF. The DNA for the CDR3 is TGTGCCAGCAAGGGGCAGGGGGCCTCCTATGGCTACACCTTC.

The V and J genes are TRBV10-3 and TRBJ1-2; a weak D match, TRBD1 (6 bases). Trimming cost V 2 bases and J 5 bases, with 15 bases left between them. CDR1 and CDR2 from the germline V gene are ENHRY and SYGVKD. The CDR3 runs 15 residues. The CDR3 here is CAISEGQNVGYGYTF. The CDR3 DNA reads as TGTGCCATCAGTGAGGGACAGAATGTAGGTTATGGCTACACCTTC.

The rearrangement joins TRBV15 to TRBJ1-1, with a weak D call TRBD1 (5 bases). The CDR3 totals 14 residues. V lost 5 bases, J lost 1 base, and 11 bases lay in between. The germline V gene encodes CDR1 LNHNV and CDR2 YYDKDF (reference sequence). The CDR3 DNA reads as TGTGCCACCAGCGGGGGGATATCGAACACTGAAGCTTTCTTT. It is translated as CATSGGISNTEAFF.

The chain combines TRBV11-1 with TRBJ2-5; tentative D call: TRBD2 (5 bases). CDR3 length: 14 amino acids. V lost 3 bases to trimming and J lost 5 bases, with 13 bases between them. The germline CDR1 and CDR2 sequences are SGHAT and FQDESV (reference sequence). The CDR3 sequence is CASSFGGRGETQYF. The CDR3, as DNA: TGTGCCAGCAGCTTTGGAGGCCGAGGGGAGACCCAGTACTTC.

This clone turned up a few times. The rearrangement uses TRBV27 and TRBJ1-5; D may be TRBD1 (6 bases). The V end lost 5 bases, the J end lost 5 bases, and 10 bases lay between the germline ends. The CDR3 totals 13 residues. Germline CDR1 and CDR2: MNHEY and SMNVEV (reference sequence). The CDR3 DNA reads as TGTGCCAGCAGTCAGGGGTTACATCAGCCCCAGCATTTT. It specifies CASSQGLHQPQHF.

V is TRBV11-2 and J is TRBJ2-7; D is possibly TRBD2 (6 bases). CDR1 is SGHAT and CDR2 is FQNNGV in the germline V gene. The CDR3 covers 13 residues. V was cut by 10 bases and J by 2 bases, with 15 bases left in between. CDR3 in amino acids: CATGSGLTYEQYF. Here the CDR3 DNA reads TGTGCCACCGGGTCGGGACTGACCTACGAGCAGTACTTC.

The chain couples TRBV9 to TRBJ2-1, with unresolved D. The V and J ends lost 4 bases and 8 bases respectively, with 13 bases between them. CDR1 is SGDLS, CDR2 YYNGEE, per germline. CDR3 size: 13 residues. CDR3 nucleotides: TGTGCCAGCAGCCCCCCCCTGGGCTATGAGCAGTTCTTC. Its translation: CASSPPLGYEQFF.

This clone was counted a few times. CDR3 sequence: CASSLHSGRYTF. CDR3 bases: TGTGCCAGCAGTTTACATTCTGGGCGCTACACCTTC. The rearrangement joins TRBV2 to TRBJ1-2; D uncertain. V lost 5 bases and J lost 9, with 13 bases in between. Germline CDR1 is SNHLY and CDR2 is FYNNEI. This CDR3 comprises 12 residues.